This TCR beta chain comes out of a study of T cell repertoires in cytomegalovirus infection. At the level of the study: An indication of both CMV infection and matching HLA type came from public TCR beta signatures. Study outcomes and limitations: It was HLA-C-restricted CMV-specific TCR beta clonotypes that dominated the response ex vivo. Cumulative public TCR beta family frequency identified CMV carriers with the relevant HLA.

This clonotype was picked up many times. Its antigen is not known. CDR3 length equals 12 residues. Germline-derived CDR1 and CDR2 are SGHVS and FNYEAQ. V lost 6 bases and J lost 6, with 9 bases in between. TCRdb reprocessed the reads via MiXCR and lists one record per CDR3 protein. Among 250,000 to 300,000 distinct CDR3 sequences listed, under 30% were seen once. The J gene is TRBJ2-1, the V gene TRBV7-6; D is ambiguous. The specimen sequenced was PBMCs. The sequence was obtained from a human donor in good health (CMV status not recorded). Some clones in this sample may be carry-over from other donors' samples. The CDR3 protein is CASSSGPNEQFF. CDR3 nucleotide sequence: TGTGCCAGCAGTTCAGGACCCAATGAGCAGTTCTTC.